This TCR beta chain was captured in a study of T cells in women clearing cervical HPV infection. Comment on this clone: The sequence runs out 3 residues before the end of the CDR3; the remainder is reconstructed from the germline J gene.

The assay was immunoSEQ multiplex PCR, and TCRdb's table has in-frame clones only and misses some. This table holds about 20,000 clones. Germline CDR1 reads SGHVS; CDR2 reads FQNEAQ. This CDR3 spans 13 amino acids. Trimming stripped 1 base from V and 5 bases from J, with 8 bases between. The sequenced sample was blood buffy coat. The chain employs TRBV7-8 and TRBJ1-2, with D maybe TRBD1 (5 bases). The sequence was collected from a woman aged 18 to 75 with a cervical HPV16 infection that either progressed to CIN3+ or cleared (not recorded which). The CDR3 sequence: CASSLGDRYGYTF. The DNA read from the CDR3 is TGTGCCAGCAGCTTAGGTGACAGATATGGC. The variable domain in full, with the rest retrieved from reference TRBV7-8 and TRBJ1-2, is GAGVSQSPRYKVAKRGQDVALRCDPISGHVSLFWYQQALGQGPEFLTYFQNEAQLDKSGLPSDRFFAERPEGSVSTLKIQRTQQEDSAVYLCASSLGDRYGYTFGSGTRLTVV.